The T cell receptor beta chain described here comes from a study of immune evolution from preneoplasia to lung adenocarcinoma. Overall study findings and caveats: Clonality was highest in normal lung, lower in later-stage lesions apparently.

The data were produced by immunoSEQ multiplex PCR, yet TCRdb's version contains in-frame clones alone and is incomplete. The sample holds 6,000 to 8,500 clones, 83% seen once. There are 13 residues in the CDR3. Germline CDR1 is MNHEY and CDR2 is SVGAGI. The V end lost 8 bases, the J end lost 0 bases, and 10 bases lay between the germline ends. This clone was seen only once. The antigen is unknown. The receptor was derived from an older person with lung adenocarcinoma. The V and J genes are TRBV6-5 and TRBJ1-2; unclear D gene. Source material: FFPE minimally invasive lung adenocarcinoma tissue. CDR3 DNA sequence: TGTGCCAGCGGTCAGGCCCCTAACTATGGCTACACCTTC. This sequence encodes CASGQAPNYGYTF.